The next 13 T cell receptor beta chains were all read from a single sample in a study of cytomegalovirus exposure and HLA in healthy donors. The PCR made use of 60 Vbeta and 13 Jbeta primers. Here immunoSEQ multiplex PCR was the method, and the copy in TCRdb shows in-frame clones only, minus some. Here the sample spans about 150,000 clones, under 10% being singletons. The sequenced sample was PBMCs. Source of these receptors: a woman aged 40 to 50 in good health and CMV-seropositive.

V and J are TRBV2 and TRBJ1-5; 10 bases map to TRBD1. This CDR3 comprises 14 residues. Germline V gene lookup returns CDR1 SNHLY and CDR2 FYNNEI. V shed 6 bases, J shed 15 bases, and the junction held 14 bases outside the gene matches. The CDR3 coding sequence is TGTGCCAGCAGCTTTGACAGGGGGCAAAAGTTCTGGCATTTT. Translating gives CASSFDRGQKFWHF. Full variable domain (outside the CDR3, taken from reference TRBV2 and TRBJ1-5): EPEVTQTPSHQVTQMGQEVILRCVPISNHLYFYWYRQILGQKVEFLVSFYNNEISEKSEIFDDQFSVERPDGSNFTLKIRSTKLEDSAMYFCASSFDRGQKFWHFGDGTRLSIL.

The chain couples TRBV6-1 to TRBJ1-5, with D uncertain. The CDR3 runs 15 residues. Germline V gene data show CDR1 as MNHNS and CDR2 as SASEGT. V lost 2 bases and J lost 1, with 9 bases in between. The CDR3 DNA sequence: TGTGCCAGCAGTGAATCGGTTGTAAGCAATCAGCCCCAGCATTTT. Translating it yields CASSESVVSNQPQHF.

The V gene is TRBV9, the J gene TRBJ2-3, with a possible D match to TRBD2 (5 bases). Germline V gene lookup returns CDR1 SGDLS and CDR2 YYNGEE. The CDR3 is made up of 14 amino acids. Deletions cut 0 bases from V and 2 bases from J, with 7 bases between. CDR3: CASSVGRATDTQYF. The CDR3 DNA is TGTGCCAGCAGCGTAGGGCGGGCCACAGATACGCAGTATTTT.

The sample holds a few counts of this clone. The chain links TRBV5-1 to TRBJ1-6, with TRBD1 matching over 8 bases. Germline V gene sequence: CDR1 SGHRS, CDR2 YFSETQ. This CDR3 comprises 15 residues. With 7 bases clipped from V and 7 bases from J, the junction kept 10 bases outside the gene matches. CDR3 nucleotide sequence: TGCGCCAGCGGCCTTTCAGGGGGCTGGAATTCACCCCTCCACTTT. Its translation: CASGLSGGWNSPLHF.

In this sample, this clone turned up a few times. This chain joins TRBV19 and TRBJ1-1; 8 bases fit TRBD1. CDR1 is LNHDA, CDR2 SQIVND, per germline (reference sequence). V dropped 7 bases and J dropped 6; count of bases not matched to a gene: 13. The CDR3 is 15 residues long. The CDR3 DNA reads TGTGCCAGTACCGTGACAGGGGCACCCAACGCTGAAGCTTTCTTT. Amino acid sequence: CASTVTGAPNAEAFF.

The V and J genes are TRBV27 and TRBJ1-5, with 9 bases identical to TRBD1. This CDR3 spans 15 amino acids. J lost 2 bases, V lost 5 bases, and 4 bases had no gene match. CDR1 is MNHEY and CDR2 is SMNVEV in the germline V gene (reference sequence). The CDR3 sequence: CASSPRTGGNQPQHF. In DNA form, the CDR3 reads TGTGCCAGCAGTCCCCGGACAGGGGGCAATCAGCCCCAGCATTTT.

V usage is TRBV6-6 and J usage is TRBJ2-2, with D possibly matching TRBD1 (5 bases). This CDR3 spans 15 amino acids. The germline gives CDR1 MNHNY, CDR2 SVGAGI (reference sequence). V was pared by 5 bases and J by 1 base, with 11 bases between. The CDR3 protein is CASSHQGGNTGELFF. For the CDR3, the DNA is TGTGCCAGCAGTCATCAGGGTGGGAACACCGGGGAGCTGTTTTTT.

This clone came up a few times. The V gene is TRBV6-5, the J gene TRBJ1-5; D gene ambiguous. The V end was cut by 1 base, the J end by 4 bases, with 5 bases between. This CDR3 has 13 residues. CDR1 is MNHEY, CDR2 SVGAGI, per germline. For the CDR3, the DNA is TGTGCCAGCAGTTACTTTAAAAATCAGCCCCAGCATTTT. It yields the protein CASSYFKNQPQHF.

The V and J genes are TRBV27 and TRBJ2-2, with 7 nucleotides matching TRBD2. The CDR3 consists of 13 residues. CDR1 is MNHEY, CDR2 SMNVEV, per germline (reference sequence). V lost 8 bases, J lost 6 bases, and 6 bases stayed unmatched. The CDR3 nucleotides are TGTGCCAGCTCCCTGAGCGGGGCCGGGGAGCTGTTTTTT. Its protein is CASSLSGAGELFF.

This clone showed up just once. The V gene is TRBV19, the J gene TRBJ1-1; D might be TRBD1 (5 bases). Germline CDR1 is LNHDA and CDR2 is SQIVND (reference sequence). The ends were cut back, 7 bases at V and 2 bases at J, with 20 bases in the middle. This CDR3 spans 16 amino acids. The CDR3 is CASIYGSLGPNTEAFF. DNA of the CDR3: TGTGCCAGTATCTATGGCTCGTTGGGGCCTAACACTGAAGCTTTCTTT.

This clone has just a few counts. The rearrangement links TRBV5-4 to TRBJ2-7, with 11 bases that match TRBD1. The CDR3 sequence is 13 residues long. V dropped 5 bases and J dropped 5; count of bases not matched to a gene: 3. The germline CDR1 and CDR2 sequences are SGHNT and YYREEE (reference sequence). CDR3 in DNA: TGTGCCAGCAGGGACAGGGGGCTGGACGAGCAGTACTTC. It codes for CASRDRGLDEQYF. Supplemented by reference TRBV5-4 and TRBJ2-7, the full variable domain reads ETGVTQSPTHLIKTRGQQVTLRCSSQSGHNTVSWYQQALGQGPQFIFQYYREEENGRGNFPPRFSGLQFPNYSSELNVNALELDDSALYLCASRDRGLDEQYFGPGTRLTVT.

V and J are TRBV19 and TRBJ1-1; possible D gene TRBD1, 5 bases. The germline V gene has CDR1 LNHDA and CDR2 SQIVND (reference sequence). This CDR3 contains 14 residues. V was pared by 3 bases and J by 4 bases, with 12 bases between. The CDR3 sequence is CASSMSGMGTEAFF. In DNA form, the CDR3 reads TGTGCCAGTAGTATGTCAGGGATGGGCACTGAAGCTTTCTTT.

Concerning this clone itself: This sample includes further DNA sequences coding for the same CDR3. V and J are TRBV18 and TRBJ1-1; D not resolved. The CDR3 spans 14 residues. Germline V CDR1 and CDR2: KGHSH, LQKENI. V dropped 6 bases and J dropped 1 base, with 12 bases sitting between them. The CDR3 loop reads CASSPQVRNTEAFF. DNA of the CDR3: TGTGCCAGCTCTCCTCAAGTGAGGAACACTGAAGCTTTCTTT.